The clone carrying this T cell receptor (beta chain) was seen a handful of times. The ends were cut back, 0 bases at V and 2 bases at J, with 8 bases in the middle. CDR3 size: 15 residues. CDR1 is MGHRA, CDR2 YSYEKL, per germline. This sample was included in a study of blood T cell repertoires in COVID-19. Study-level background: T cells, B-cell-depleted T cells, or PBMCs provided the cDNA or gDNA that served as material.

Authors' processing steps: Cell counts per sample came from amplifying reference gene primers. Sequencing was performed with immunoSEQ multiplex PCR; in TCRdb, only in-frame clones are kept and a portion is missing. V and J calls and clone size follow that table, whereas D and trimming were derived from the DNA. The sample contains 100,000 to 150,000 clones, around 87% of which appear only once. The clonotype was recovered from an older woman with acute or convalescent COVID-19. V and J are TRBV4-1 and TRBJ1-3, with D unresolved. The sequenced material came from peripheral blood. CDR3 DNA: TGCGCCAGCAGCCAAGATCGAACAGCTGGAAACACCATATATTTT. Translating it yields CASSQDRTAGNTIYF.